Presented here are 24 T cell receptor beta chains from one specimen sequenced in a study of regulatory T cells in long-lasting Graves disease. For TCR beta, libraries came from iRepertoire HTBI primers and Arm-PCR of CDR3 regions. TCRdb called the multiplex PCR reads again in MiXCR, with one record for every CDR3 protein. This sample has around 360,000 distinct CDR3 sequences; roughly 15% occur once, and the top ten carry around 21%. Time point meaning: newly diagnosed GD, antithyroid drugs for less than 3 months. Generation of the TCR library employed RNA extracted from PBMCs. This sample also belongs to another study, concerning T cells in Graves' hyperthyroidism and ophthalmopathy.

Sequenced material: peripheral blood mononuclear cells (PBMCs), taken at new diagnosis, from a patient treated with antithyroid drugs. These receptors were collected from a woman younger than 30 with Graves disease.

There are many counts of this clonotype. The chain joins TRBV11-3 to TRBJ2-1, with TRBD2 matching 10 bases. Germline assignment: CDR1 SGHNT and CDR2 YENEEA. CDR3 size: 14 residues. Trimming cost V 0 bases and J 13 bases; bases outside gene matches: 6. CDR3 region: CASSLDGLAGVQFF. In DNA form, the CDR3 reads TGTGCCAGCAGCTTAGATGGGCTAGCGGGAGTTCAGTTCTTC.

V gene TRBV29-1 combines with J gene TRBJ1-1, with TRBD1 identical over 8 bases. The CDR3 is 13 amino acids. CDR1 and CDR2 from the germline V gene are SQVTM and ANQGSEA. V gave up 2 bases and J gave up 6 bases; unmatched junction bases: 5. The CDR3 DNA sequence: TGCAGCGTTGAAACAGGGGGAAGGGCTGAAGCTTTCTTT. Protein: CSVETGGRAEAFF.

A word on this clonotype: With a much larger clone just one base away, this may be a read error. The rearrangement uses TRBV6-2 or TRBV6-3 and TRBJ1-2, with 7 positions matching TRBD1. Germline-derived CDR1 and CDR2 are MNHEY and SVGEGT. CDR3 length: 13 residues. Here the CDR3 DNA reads TGTGCCGGCAGTGGACAGGACGCGGGTGGCTACACCTTC. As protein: CAGSGQDAGGYTF.

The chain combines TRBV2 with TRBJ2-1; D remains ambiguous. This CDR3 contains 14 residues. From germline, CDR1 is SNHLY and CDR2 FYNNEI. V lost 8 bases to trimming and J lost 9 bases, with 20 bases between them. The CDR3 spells CASQPTWLGIEQFF. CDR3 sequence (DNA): TGTGCCAGCCAGCCGACGTGGCTTGGAATTGAGCAGTTCTTC.

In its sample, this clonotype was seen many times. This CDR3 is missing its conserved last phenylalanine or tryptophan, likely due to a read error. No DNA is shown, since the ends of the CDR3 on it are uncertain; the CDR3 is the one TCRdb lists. The CDR3 loop reads CASSEGTRLVL. The rearrangement links TRBV7-9 to TRBJ2-1; the D segment call TRBD2 is taken from the table without a DNA check. Germline V gene lookup returns CDR1 SEHNR and CDR2 FQNEAQ (reference sequence). The length of the CDR3 is 11 amino acids, counting both ends.

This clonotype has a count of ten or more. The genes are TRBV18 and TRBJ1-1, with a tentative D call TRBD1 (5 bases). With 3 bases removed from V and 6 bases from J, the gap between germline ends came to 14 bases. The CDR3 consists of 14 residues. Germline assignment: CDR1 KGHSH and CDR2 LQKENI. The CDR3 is CASSPAQVGPEAFF. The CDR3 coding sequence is TGTGCCAGCTCACCCGCTCAGGTGGGGCCTGAAGCTTTCTTT.

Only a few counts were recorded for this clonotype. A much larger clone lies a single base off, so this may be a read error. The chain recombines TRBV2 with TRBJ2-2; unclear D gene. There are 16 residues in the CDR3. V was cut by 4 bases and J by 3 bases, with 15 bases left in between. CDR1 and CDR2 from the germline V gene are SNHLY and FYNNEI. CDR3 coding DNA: TGTGCCAGCAGTGGCGGAGCTGGACGGGACACCGGGGAGCTGTTTTTT. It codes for CASSGGAGRDTGELFF.

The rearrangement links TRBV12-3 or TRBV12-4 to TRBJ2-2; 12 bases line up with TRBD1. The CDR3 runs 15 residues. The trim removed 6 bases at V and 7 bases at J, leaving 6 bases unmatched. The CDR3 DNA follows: TGTGCCAGCAGCCCGGGACAGGGGGCGATCGGGGAGCTGTTTTTT. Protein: CASSPGQGAIGELFF.

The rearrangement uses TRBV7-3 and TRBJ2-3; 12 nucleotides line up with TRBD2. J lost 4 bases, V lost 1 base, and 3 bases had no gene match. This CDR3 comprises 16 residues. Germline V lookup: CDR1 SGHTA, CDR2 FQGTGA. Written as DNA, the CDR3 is TGTGCCAGCAGCTTAAAGGCTAGCGGGGGGGCAGATACGCAGTATTTT. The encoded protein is CASSLKASGGADTQYF.

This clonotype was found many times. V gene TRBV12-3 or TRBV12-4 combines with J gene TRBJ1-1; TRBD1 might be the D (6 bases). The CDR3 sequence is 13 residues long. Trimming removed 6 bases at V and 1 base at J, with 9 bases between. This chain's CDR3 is CASSAGQNTEAFF. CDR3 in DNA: TGTGCCAGCAGCGCGGGACAGAACACTGAAGCTTTCTTT.

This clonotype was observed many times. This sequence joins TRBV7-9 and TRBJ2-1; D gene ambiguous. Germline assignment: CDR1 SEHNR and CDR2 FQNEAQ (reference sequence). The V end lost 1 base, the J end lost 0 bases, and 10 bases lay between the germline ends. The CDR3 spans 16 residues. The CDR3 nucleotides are TGTGCCAGCAGCTTAGTGAGTGGGAACTCCTACAATGAGCAGTTCTTC. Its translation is CASSLVSGNSYNEQFF.

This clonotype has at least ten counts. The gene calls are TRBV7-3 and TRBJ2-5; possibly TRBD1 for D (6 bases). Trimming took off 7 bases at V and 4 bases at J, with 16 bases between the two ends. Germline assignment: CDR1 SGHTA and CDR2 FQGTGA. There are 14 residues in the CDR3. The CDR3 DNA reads TGTGCCAGCAACCCCAACGGACAGCCAGAGACCCAGTACTTC. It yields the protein CASNPNGQPETQYF.

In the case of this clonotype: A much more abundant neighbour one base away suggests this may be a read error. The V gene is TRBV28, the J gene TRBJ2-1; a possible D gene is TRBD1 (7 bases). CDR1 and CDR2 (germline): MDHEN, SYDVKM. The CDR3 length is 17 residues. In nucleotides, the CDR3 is TGTGGCAGCAACCCTCAGGGGGGCCCGAGGTCTTACAATGAGCAGTTCTTC. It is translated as CGSNPQGGPRSYNEQFF.

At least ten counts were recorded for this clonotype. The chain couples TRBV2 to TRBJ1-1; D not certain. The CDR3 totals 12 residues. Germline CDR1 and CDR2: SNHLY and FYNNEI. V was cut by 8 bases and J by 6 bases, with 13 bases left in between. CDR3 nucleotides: TGTGCCAGCCTGATACGTCCCGCTGAAGCTTTCTTT. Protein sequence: CASLIRPAEAFF.

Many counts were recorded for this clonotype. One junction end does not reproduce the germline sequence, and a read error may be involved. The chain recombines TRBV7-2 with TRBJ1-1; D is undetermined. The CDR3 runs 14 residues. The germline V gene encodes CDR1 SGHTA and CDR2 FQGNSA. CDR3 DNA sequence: TGTGCCAGCAGCTTAGCCACAGCATTCGATCCCGGGATGTTT. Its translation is CASSLATAFDPGMF.

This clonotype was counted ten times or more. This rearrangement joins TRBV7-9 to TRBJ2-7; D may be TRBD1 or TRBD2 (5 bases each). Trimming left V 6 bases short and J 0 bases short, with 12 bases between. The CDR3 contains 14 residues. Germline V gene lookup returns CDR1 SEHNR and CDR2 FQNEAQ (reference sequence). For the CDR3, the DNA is TGTGCCAGCAGTCCCGGGACGGGCTCCTACGAGCAGTACTTC. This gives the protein CASSPGTGSYEQYF.

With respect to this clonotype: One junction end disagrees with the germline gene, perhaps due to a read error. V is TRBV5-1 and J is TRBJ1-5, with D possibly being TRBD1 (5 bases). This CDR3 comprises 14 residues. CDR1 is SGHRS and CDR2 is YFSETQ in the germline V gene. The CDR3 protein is CASSLGQGNEPQHF. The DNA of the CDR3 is TGCGCCAGCAGCTTGGGGCAGGGCAATGAGCCCCAGCATTTT.

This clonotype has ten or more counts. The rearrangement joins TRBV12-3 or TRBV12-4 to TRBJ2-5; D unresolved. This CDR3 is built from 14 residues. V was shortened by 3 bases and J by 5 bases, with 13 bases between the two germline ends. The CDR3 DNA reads TGTGCCAGCAGTTTGTCCGGGCTCCTGGAGACCCAGTACTTC. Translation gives CASSLSGLLETQYF.

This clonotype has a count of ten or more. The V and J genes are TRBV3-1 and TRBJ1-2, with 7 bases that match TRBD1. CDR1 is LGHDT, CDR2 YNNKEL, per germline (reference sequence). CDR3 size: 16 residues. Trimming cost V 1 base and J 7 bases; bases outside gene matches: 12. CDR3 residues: CASSQGARLDRVGYTF. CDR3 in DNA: TGTGCCAGCAGCCAAGGTGCTCGATTAGACAGGGTTGGCTACACCTTC.

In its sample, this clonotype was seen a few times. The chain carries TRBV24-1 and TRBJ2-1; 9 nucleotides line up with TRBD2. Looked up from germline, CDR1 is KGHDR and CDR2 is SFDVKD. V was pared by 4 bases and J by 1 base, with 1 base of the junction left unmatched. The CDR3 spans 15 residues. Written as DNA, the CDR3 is TGTGCCACCAGTGACGGACTAGCGTCCTACAATGAGCAGTTCTTC. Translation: CATSDGLASYNEQFF.

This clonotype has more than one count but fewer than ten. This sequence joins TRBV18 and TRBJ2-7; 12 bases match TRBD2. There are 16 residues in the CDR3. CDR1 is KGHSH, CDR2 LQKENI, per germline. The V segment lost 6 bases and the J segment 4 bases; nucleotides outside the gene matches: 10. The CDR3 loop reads CASSPRTSGTSYEQYF. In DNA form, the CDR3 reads TGTGCCAGCTCCCCAAGGACTAGCGGGACATCTTACGAGCAGTACTTC.

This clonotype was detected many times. CDR3: CSGMGSGQGVNEQFF. The DNA for the CDR3 is TGCAGCGGCATGGGGTCCGGACAGGGGGTGAATGAGCAGTTCTTC. The chain couples TRBV29-1 to TRBJ2-1, with TRBD1 matching 10 bases. From germline, CDR1 is SQVTM and CDR2 ANQGSEA. After removal of 7 bases from V and 7 bases from J, the junction contained 13 bases not matched to a gene. This CDR3 spans 15 amino acids.

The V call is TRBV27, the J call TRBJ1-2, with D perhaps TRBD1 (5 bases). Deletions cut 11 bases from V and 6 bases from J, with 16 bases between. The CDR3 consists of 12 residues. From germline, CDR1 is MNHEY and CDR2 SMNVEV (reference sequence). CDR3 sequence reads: CADRTGVNGYTF. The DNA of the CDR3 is TGTGCCGACCGTACAGGTGTCAATGGCTACACCTTC.

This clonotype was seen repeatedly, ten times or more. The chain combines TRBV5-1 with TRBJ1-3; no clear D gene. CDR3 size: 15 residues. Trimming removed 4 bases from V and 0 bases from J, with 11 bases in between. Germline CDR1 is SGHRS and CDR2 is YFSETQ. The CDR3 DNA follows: TGCGCCAGCAGCGCTACGGGAAGCTCTGGAAACACCATATATTTT. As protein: CASSATGSSGNTIYF. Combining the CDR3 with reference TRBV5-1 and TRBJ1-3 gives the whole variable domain KAGVTQTPRYLIKTRGQQVTLSCSPISGHRSVSWYQQTPGQGLQFLFEYFSETQRNKGNFPGRFSGRQFSNSRSEMNVSTLELGDSALYLCASSATGSSGNTIYFGEGSWLTVV.